This entry features one T cell receptor beta chain sequence. The target antigen is unknown. The V segment lost 6 bases and the J segment 7 bases; nucleotides outside the gene matches: 14. The CDR3 spans 16 residues. CDR1 LNHDA and CDR2 SQIVND come from the germline V gene (reference sequence). This specimen belongs to a study of cytomegalovirus exposure and HLA in healthy donors. Across the study: HLA-typed donors were the source of about 85 million unique TCRs held in an early data release.

The study's findings and limits: In a later analysis, a genetic analysis reported fewer productive-TCR N-insertions in an Asian-associated ancestry cluster than the cohort average.

Use of 60 Vbeta and 13 Jbeta primers characterized the PCR. Study processing details: A follow-up analysis tallied around 80 million unique TCR beta chains, roughly 11 million shared. Only in-frame clones appear in the TCRdb table, and some are missing; sequencing was by immunoSEQ multiplex PCR. The DNA gave D and trimming, while V, J and clone size come from that table. This repertoire shows under 200,000 clones, approximately 85% found once; its top ten account for around 0.97%. The clonotype was recovered from a girl aged 2-9 years in good health and CMV-seropositive. The V and J genes are TRBV19 and TRBJ1-5; the match to TRBD1 covers 8 bases. The sequencing input was PBMCs. CDR3 sequence: CASSSLWTGKDQPQHF. CDR3 bases: TGTGCCAGTAGCTCTCTGTGGACAGGGAAGGACCAGCCCCAGCATTTT.